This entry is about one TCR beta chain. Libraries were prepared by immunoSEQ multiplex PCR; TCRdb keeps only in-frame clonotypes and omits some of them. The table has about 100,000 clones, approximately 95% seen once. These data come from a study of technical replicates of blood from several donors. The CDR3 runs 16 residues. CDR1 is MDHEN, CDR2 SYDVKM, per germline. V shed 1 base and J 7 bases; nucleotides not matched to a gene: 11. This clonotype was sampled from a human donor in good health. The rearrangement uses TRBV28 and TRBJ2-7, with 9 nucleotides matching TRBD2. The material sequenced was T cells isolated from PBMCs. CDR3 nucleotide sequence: TGTGCCAGCAGTTTATCCCTCTTAGCGGGAGCGGGGGAGCAGTACTTC. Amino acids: CASSLSLLAGAGEQYF. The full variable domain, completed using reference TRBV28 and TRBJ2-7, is DVKVTQSSRYLVKRTGEKVFLECVQDMDHENMFWYRQDPGLGLRLIYFSYDVKMKEKGDIPEGYSVSREKKERFSLILESASTNQTSMYLCASSLSLLAGAGEQYFGPGTRLTVT.